This T cell receptor beta chain derives from a study of cytomegalovirus exposure and HLA in healthy donors. Study background: Earlier sequencing of around 190 million T cells yielded around 100 million unique TCR beta sequences.

PCR primers comprised 60 Vbeta and 13 Jbeta primers. This table comes from immunoSEQ multiplex PCR, and its TCRdb copy is limited to in-frame clones, with some not included. The sample lists about 150,000 clones, 76% occurring once. This CDR3 has 11 residues. This clone was seen more than once but under ten times. Healthy bone marrow donors formed the donor group. The chain couples TRBV21-1 to TRBJ1-3. TRBV21-1 is given as a pseudogene. The specimen was PBMCs. This sequence was found in a male donor in good health and CMV-seronegative. Written as DNA, the CDR3 is TGTGCCAGCAGTGGAGAAAACACCATATATTTT. This gives the protein CASSGENTIYF.